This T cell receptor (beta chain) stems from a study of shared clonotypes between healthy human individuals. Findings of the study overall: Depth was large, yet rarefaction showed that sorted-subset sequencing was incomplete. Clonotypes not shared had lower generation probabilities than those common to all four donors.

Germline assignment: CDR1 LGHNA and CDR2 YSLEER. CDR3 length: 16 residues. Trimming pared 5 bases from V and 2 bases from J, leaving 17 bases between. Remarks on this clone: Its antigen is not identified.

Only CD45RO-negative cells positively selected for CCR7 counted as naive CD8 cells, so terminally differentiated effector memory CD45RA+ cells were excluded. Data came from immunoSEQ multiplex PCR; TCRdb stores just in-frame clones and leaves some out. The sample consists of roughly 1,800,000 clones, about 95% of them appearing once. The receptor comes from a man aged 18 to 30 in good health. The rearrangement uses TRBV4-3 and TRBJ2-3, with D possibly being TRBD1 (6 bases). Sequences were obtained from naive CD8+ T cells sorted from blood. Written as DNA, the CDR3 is TGCGCCAGCAGCTCCGCGGACAGCCTATTCACAGATACGCAGTATTTT. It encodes CASSSADSLFTDTQYF.